This TCR beta chain was captured by sequencing in a study of human thymus T cells. Study-level results: Thymic and blood repertoires showed apparently biased V and J gene usage. Related research examined unrelated individuals and reported that their thymic repertoires overlapped highly.

TCRdb keeps only in-frame clones here, not all; method: immunoSEQ multiplex PCR. Here the sample spans about 130,000 clones, around 94% being singletons. CDR3 length: 16 amino acids. V dropped 3 bases and J dropped 1 base, with 13 bases sitting between them. Germline loops: CDR1 MNHEY, CDR2 SMNVEV (reference sequence). Obtained as resections during corrective heart surgery, the thymus tissue was then studied. Having surgery to correct congenital heart defects, healthy Finnish infants acted as the donors. Notes on this clone: Its target is unknown.

Sequenced input: thymus tissue. The chain recombines TRBV27 with TRBJ2-1; possible D gene TRBD2, 6 bases. The TCR sequence derives from a boy less than two years old with a congenital heart defect but otherwise immunologically healthy. The CDR3 DNA reads as TGTGCCAGCAGTTTCGGAGGCGGGGCATCCTACAATGAGCAGTTCTTC. Protein sequence: CASSFGGGASYNEQFF.